This T cell receptor (beta chain) was captured in a study of identical twins. TCRdb re-derived calls from the 5' RACE reads in MiXCR, one entry per CDR3 protein. Of 1.5 million to 2 million distinct CDR3 sequences in the sample, 25% to 35% are singletons; the top ten hold approximately 0.25%. Per germline, CDR1 SGHRS and CDR2 YFSETQ. The CDR3 has 17 amino acids. Trimming at V came to 0 bases and at J to 6 bases, leaving 11 bases not matched to a gene. The sequence was obtained from a newborn girl in good health. Sequenced input: cord blood. The J gene is TRBJ2-1, the V gene TRBV5-1, with TRBD1 matching over 8 bases. CDR3 bases: TGCGCCAGCAGCTTGGTGACAGGGGCCACGAAATCCAATGAGCAGTTCTTC. Its protein is CASSLVTGATKSNEQFF.